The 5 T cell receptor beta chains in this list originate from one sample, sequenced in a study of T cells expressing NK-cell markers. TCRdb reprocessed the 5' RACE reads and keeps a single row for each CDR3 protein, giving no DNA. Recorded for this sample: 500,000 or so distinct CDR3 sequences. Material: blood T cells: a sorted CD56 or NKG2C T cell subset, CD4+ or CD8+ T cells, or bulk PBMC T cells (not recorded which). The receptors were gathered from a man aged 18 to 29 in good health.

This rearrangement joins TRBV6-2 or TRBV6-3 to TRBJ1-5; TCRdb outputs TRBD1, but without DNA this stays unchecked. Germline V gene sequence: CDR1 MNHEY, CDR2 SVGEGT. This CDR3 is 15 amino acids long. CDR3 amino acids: CASSLDRAGSQPQHF.

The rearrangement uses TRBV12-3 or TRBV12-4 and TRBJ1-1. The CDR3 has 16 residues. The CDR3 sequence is CASSLGLGLMNTEAFF.

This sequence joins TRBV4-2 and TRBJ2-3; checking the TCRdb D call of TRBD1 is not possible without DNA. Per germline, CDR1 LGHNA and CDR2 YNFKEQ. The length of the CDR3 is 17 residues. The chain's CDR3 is CASSQEGGRPLTDTQYF.

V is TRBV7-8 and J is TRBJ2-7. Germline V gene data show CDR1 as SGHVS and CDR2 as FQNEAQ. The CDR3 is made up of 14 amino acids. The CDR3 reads CASSLSRGRPEQYF.

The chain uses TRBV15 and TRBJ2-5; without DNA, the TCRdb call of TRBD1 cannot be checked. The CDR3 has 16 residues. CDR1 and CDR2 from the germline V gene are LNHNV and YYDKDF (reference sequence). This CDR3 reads CATSRDSTGEQETQYF.